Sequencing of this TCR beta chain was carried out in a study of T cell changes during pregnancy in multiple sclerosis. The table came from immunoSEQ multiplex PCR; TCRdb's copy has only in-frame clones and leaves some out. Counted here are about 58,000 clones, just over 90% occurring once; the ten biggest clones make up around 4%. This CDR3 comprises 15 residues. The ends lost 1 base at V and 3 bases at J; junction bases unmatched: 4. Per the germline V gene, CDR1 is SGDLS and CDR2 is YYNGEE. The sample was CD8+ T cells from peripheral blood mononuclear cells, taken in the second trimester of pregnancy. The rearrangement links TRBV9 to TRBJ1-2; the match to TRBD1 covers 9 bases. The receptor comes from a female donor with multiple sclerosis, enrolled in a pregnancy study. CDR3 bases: TGTGCCAGCAGCGTAACCCGGGACAGGGACTATGGCTACACCTTC. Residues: CASSVTRDRDYGYTF.